This T cell receptor beta chain originates from a study of beta chain features in type 1 diabetes. Donors contributed one heparinised blood draw apiece, averaging approximately 0.12 L. Expressed TCRB transcripts were sequenced after all isolated RNA was converted to cDNA. Assay used: immunoSEQ multiplex PCR; TCRdb lists only in-frame clones, some missing. This table has about 900,000 clones, roughly 15% appearing once. The CDR3 has 20 amino acids. J gave up 1 base and V 3 bases, and 16 bases lay outside the gene matches. Germline V gives CDR1 LGHNA, CDR2 YSLEER. The sequenced sample consisted of naive CD4+ T cells from blood. V gene TRBV4-3 combines with J gene TRBJ1-4; 8 bases map to TRBD1. The receptor's source is a woman between 18 and 29 years old in good health. CDR3: CASSQDATAGQVKTNEKLFF. The CDR3, as DNA: TGCGCCAGCAGCCAGGACGCGACAGCGGGACAGGTTAAAACTAATGAAAAACTGTTTTTT.